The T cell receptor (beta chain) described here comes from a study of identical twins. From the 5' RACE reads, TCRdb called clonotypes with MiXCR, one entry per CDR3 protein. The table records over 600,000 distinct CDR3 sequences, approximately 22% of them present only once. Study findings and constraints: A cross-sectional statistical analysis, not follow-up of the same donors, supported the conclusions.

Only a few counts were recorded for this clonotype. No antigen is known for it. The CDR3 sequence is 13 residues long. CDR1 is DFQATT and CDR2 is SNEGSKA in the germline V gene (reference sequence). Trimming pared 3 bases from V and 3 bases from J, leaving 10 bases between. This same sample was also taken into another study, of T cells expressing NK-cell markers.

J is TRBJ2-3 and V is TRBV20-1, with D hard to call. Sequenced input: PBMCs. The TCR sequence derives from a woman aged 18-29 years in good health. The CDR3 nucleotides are TGCAGTGCTAGCGCCGCGGTAACAGATACGCAGTATTTT. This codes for CSASAAVTDTQYF.